This is a list of T cell receptor beta chains from one sample in a study of blood T cell repertoires in COVID-19. The assay was immunoSEQ multiplex PCR, and TCRdb's table has in-frame clones only and misses some. The table lists approximately 200,000 clones, roughly 81% of them singletons, with about 0.93% in the top ten. Sequenced: peripheral blood. The origin of the receptors is a middle-aged man with acute or convalescent COVID-19. CDR3s include the opening cysteine and the closing phenylalanine or tryptophan. A D gene is named only where the DNA matches it firmly. Expanded clones get a size class; other rows say once, few or many, or leave the size out.

j_gene,d_gene,v_gene,abundance,CDR3aa,CDR3nt
TRBJ1-1,-,TRBV7-9,-,CASSPQANRVSEAFF,TGTGCCAGCAGCCCTCAGGCCAACAGGGTCTCTGAAGCTTTCTTT
TRBJ1-2,-,TRBV4-3,once,CASSRENYYGYTF,TGCGCCAGCAGCAGGGAGAATTACTATGGCTACACCTTC
TRBJ2-3,TRBD2,TRBV9,-,CASSPFYGTTPTDTQYF,TGTGCCAGCAGCCCCTTTTACGGGACTACCCCCACAGATACGCAGTATTTT
TRBJ2-3,-,TRBV14,-,CASSLLGGGRAGDTQYF,TGTGCCAGCAGCCTTCTCGGAGGTGGCCGGGCAGGAGATACGCAGTATTTT
TRBJ1-2,TRBD1,TRBV28,-,CASRIPQGAPFGYTF,TGTGCCAGCAGGATCCCCCAGGGGGCTCCTTTTGGCTACACCTTC
TRBJ2-4,-,TRBV6-5,-,CASSPEPRGRQYF,TGTGCCAGCAGTCCGGAACCCAGGGGACGTCAGTACTTC
TRBJ1-1,TRBD1,TRBV5-1,once,CASSPGTGGSIEAFF,TGCGCCAGCAGCCCCGGGACAGGGGGGTCTATTGAAGCTTTCTTT
TRBJ2-3,-,TRBV3-1/TRBV3-2,few,CASSHYTDTQYF,TGTGCCAGCAGCCATTACACAGATACGCAGTATTTT
TRBJ1-4,TRBD1,TRBV11-2,once,CASRRGQGFGKLFF,TGTGCCAGCAGACGAGGACAGGGGTTTGGAAAACTGTTTTTT
TRBJ1-4,-,TRBV5-6,few,CASSLDRGEKLFF,TGTGCCAGCAGCTTGGACAGAGGGGAAAAACTGTTTTTT
TRBJ2-5,-,TRBV10-3,-,CAIGGGQAETQYF,TGTGCCATCGGGGGGGGGCAGGCAGAGACCCAGTACTTC
TRBJ1-6,-,TRBV15,-,CATSRDSTGGNSPLHF,TGTGCCACCAGCAGAGATTCTACAGGCGGTAATTCACCCCTCCACTTT
TRBJ1-1,-,TRBV10-3,-,CAIALGGETEAFF,TGTGCCATCGCCCTCGGGGGTGAAACTGAAGCTTTCTTT
TRBJ1-1,-,TRBV7-3,-,CATPRGTEAFF,TGTGCCACCCCCCGGGGGACTGAAGCTTTCTTT
TRBJ2-2,TRBD2,TRBV7-2,-,CASSLRTSNTGELFF,TGTGCCAGCAGCTTAAGGACTAGCAATACCGGGGAGCTGTTTTTT
TRBJ1-1,TRBD1,TRBV4-2,-,CASSRESGTGVTEAFF,TGTGCCAGCAGCCGAGAATCCGGGACAGGGGTCACTGAAGCTTTCTTT
TRBJ2-1,-,TRBV7-9,-,CASSLETSYNEQFF,TGTGCCAGCAGCTTAGAGACATCTTACAATGAGCAGTTCTTC
TRBJ1-4,-,TRBV4-3,-,CASSQGLREKLFF,TGCGCCAGCAGCCAGGGGCTTCGCGAAAAACTGTTTTTT
TRBJ2-1,TRBD2,TRBV3-1/TRBV3-2,-,CASSLRGGKYNEQFF,TGTGCCAGCAGCCTGCGCGGGGGGAAGTACAATGAGCAGTTCTTC
TRBJ1-3,-,TRBV5-1,-,CASSLGQGTGNTIYF,TGCGCCAGCAGCTTGGGGCAGGGCACTGGAAACACCATATATTTT
TRBJ2-2,-,TRBV27,-,CASSLRTGSWTGELFF,TGTGCCAGCAGTTTAAGAACAGGGAGTTGGACCGGGGAGCTGTTTTTT
TRBJ1-2,-,TRBV9,-,CASSVAGKGEYGYTF,TGTGCCAGCAGCGTAGCGGGCAAGGGAGAGTATGGCTACACCTTC
TRBJ1-2,-,TRBV3-1/TRBV3-2,-,CASSQGSGTLLDNYGYTF,TGTGCCAGCAGCCAAGGCTCCGGGACACTGCTAGATAACTATGGCTACACCTTC
TRBJ2-5,-,TRBV7-3,once,CASSALGTPQETQYF,TGTGCCAGCAGCGCCCTCGGGACACCCCAAGAGACCCAGTACTTC
TRBJ2-3,-,TRBV29-1,-,CSVGAGDTQYF,TGCAGCGTTGGGGCAGGGGATACGCAGTATTTT
TRBJ2-7,-,TRBV13,-,CASSAPDSPYEQYF,TGTGCCAGCAGCGCCCCGGACAGTCCCTACGAGCAGTACTTC
TRBJ2-1,TRBD1,TRBV19,-,CASSVDRGRGNEQFF,TGTGCCAGTAGTGTGGACAGGGGTCGGGGCAATGAGCAGTTCTTC
TRBJ2-1,-,TRBV3-1/TRBV3-2,-,CASSQVAGREQFF,TGTGCCAGCAGCCAAGTGGCGGGGCGGGAGCAGTTCTTC
TRBJ1-1,-,TRBV6-6,-,CASTTVPANTEAFF,TGTGCCAGCACCACAGTCCCAGCGAACACTGAAGCTTTCTTT
TRBJ2-7,TRBD1,TRBV11-2,-,CATRRTGYEQYF,TGTGCCACACGACGGACAGGGTACGAGCAGTACTTC
TRBJ2-7,TRBD1,TRBV19,-,CASSDRGTGVKVQYF,TGTGCCAGTAGTGACCGCGGGACAGGGGTAAAGGTGCAGTACTTC
TRBJ1-2,-,TRBV5-3,-,CARSREVAKDYGYTF,TGTGCCAGAAGCCGGGAGGTAGCCAAGGACTATGGCTACACCTTC
TRBJ2-5,TRBD2,TRBV5-1,-,CASSLDSGTNQETQYF,TGCGCCAGCAGCTTGGACAGCGGGACCAACCAAGAGACCCAGTACTTC
TRBJ1-5,-,TRBV24-1,-,CATSDPAAPNQPQHF,TGTGCCACCAGTGACCCGGCGGCACCCAATCAGCCCCAGCATTTT
TRBJ2-1,TRBD1,TRBV6-6,-,CASSLRDRVSSLFF,TGTGCCAGCAGTCTCCGGGACAGGGTATCTAGTCTGTTCTTC
TRBJ1-2,-,TRBV3-1/TRBV3-2,once,CASSHAPGEILF,TGTGCCAGCAGCCACGCGCCTGGGGAGATTCTCTTC
TRBJ2-7,TRBD1,TRBV4-1,-,CASSQGDSLPYEQYF,TGCGCCAGCAGCCAAGGGGACAGTTTACCCTACGAGCAGTACTTC
TRBJ1-4,-,TRBV18,-,CASVLNGADEKLFF,TGTGCCAGCGTCCTTAATGGGGCAGATGAAAAACTGTTTTTT
TRBJ2-3,TRBD2,TRBV19,-,CASSDGRGDTQYF,TGTGCCAGTAGCGACGGGAGGGGGGATACGCAGTATTTT
TRBJ2-3,-,TRBV27,-,CASSRIGDTDTQYF,TGTGCCAGCAGCCGAATAGGGGACACAGATACGCAGTATTTT
TRBJ2-3,TRBD2,TRBV6-5,-,CASSWTSGGTSGTQYF,TGTGCCAGCAGTTGGACTAGCGGAGGTACCTCTGGTACGCAGTATTTT
TRBJ2-1,TRBD2,TRBV7-2,-,CASSPQRGRSSYNEQFF,TGTGCCAGCAGCCCCCAGCGGGGCCGTAGCTCCTACAATGAGCAGTTCTTC
TRBJ2-5,-,TRBV27,-,CASSPLVRETQYF,TGTGCCAGCAGTCCCTTAGTCCGGGAGACCCAGTACTTC
TRBJ1-6,TRBD1,TRBV28,-,CASSLSDRGPSTLHF,TGTGCCAGCAGTTTATCCGACAGGGGGCCATCAACCCTCCACTTT